Following are 10 T cell receptor beta chains from one sample sequenced in a study of blood T cell repertoires in COVID-19. The protocol was immunoSEQ multiplex PCR, while the TCRdb copy is restricted to in-frame clones and leaves out a portion. Found here are fewer than 150,000 clones, approximately 84% of them singletons; the top ten hold around 3.5%. What was sequenced was peripheral blood. The receptors come from a man aged 40-49 years with acute or convalescent COVID-19.

V and J are TRBV24-1 and TRBJ2-5, with 10 nucleotides matching TRBD1. Germline V gives CDR1 KGHDR, CDR2 SFDVKD. This CDR3 is 15 amino acids long. The J segment lost 5 bases and the V segment lost 3 bases, leaving 5 bases of the junction unmatched. This CDR3 is CATSDRQGAGETQYF. The CDR3 nucleotides read TGTGCCACCAGTGATAGACAGGGGGCGGGGGAGACCCAGTACTTC.

This chain connects TRBV10-3 to TRBJ2-1; possibly TRBD1 for D (7 bases). The germline V gene encodes CDR1 ENHRY and CDR2 SYGVKD. This CDR3 spans 16 amino acids. Trimming shortened V by 3 bases and J by 9 bases, and 21 bases separated the two germline ends. For the CDR3, the DNA is TGTGCCATCAGTGAAAGGTCAGGGGGAGGTATCTTTGAGCAGTTCTTC. Translated, it gives CAISERSGGGIFEQFF.

The V call is TRBV6-5, the J call TRBJ1-2; 7 nucleotides match TRBD1. Germline V gene sequence: CDR1 MNHEY, CDR2 SVGAGI. The CDR3 has 14 residues. Trimming cost V 6 bases and J 3 bases; bases outside gene matches: 7. The CDR3 protein is CASRRSGTDYGYTF. CDR3 DNA: TGTGCCAGCAGGCGCTCCGGGACAGACTATGGCTACACCTTC.

This chain uses TRBV4-1 with TRBJ1-5; D ambiguous. Trimming pared 2 bases from V and 4 bases from J, leaving 18 bases between. The CDR3 extends over 17 amino acids. Per the germline V gene, CDR1 is MGHRA and CDR2 is YSYEKL. The CDR3, as DNA: TGCGCCAGCAGCCAAAATCTTGGAGGGCGCCAGAATCAGCCCCAGCATTTT. Amino acid sequence: CASSQNLGGRQNQPQHF.

The V and J genes are TRBV12-3 or TRBV12-4 and TRBJ2-7; 9 bases are shared with TRBD1. V gave up 9 bases and J gave up 1 base; unmatched junction bases: 1. The CDR3 has 12 residues. The chain's CDR3 is CASGTGSYEQYF. The DNA of the CDR3 is TGTGCCAGTGGGACAGGGTCCTACGAGCAGTACTTC.

This clone was counted between two and nine times. The chain links TRBV7-2 to TRBJ2-5; 10 nucleotides agree with TRBD1. V was clipped by 2 bases and J by 5 bases; unmatched bases: 5. The CDR3 consists of 15 residues. Per germline, CDR1 SGHTA and CDR2 FQGNSA. CDR3 sequence: CASSLFGTGDETQYF. The CDR3 DNA sequence: TGTGCCAGCAGCTTATTTGGGACAGGGGACGAGACCCAGTACTTC.

The chain combines TRBV6-2 or TRBV6-3 with TRBJ2-7; no clear D. V was trimmed by 1 base and J by 3 bases, leaving 4 bases between them. Germline V gene lookup returns CDR1 MNHEY and CDR2 SVGEGT. CDR3 length: 12 amino acids. DNA for the CDR3: TGTGCCAGCAGTTACTGGCTCTACGAGCAGTACTTC. It specifies CASSYWLYEQYF.

This rearrangement joins TRBV7-3 to TRBJ2-3, with D perhaps matching TRBD1 (6 bases). Trimming took 5 bases from V and 1 from J, leaving 10 bases between them. The germline CDR1 and CDR2 sequences are SGHTA and FQGTGA. The CDR3 length is 14 residues. The CDR3 reads CASSRRQGTDTQYF. CDR3 DNA: TGTGCCAGCAGCCGAAGACAGGGCACAGATACGCAGTATTTT.

This chain links TRBV19 with TRBJ2-3; TRBD2 aligns across 9 bases. The CDR3 has 16 residues. Unmatched junction bases numbered 6, after V lost 3 bases and J lost 2 bases. The germline CDR1 and CDR2 sequences are LNHDA and SQIVND (reference sequence). The CDR3 is CASSMISGGNTDTQYF. CDR3 nucleotide sequence: TGTGCCAGTAGTATGATCAGCGGGGGGAACACAGATACGCAGTATTTT. The full variable domain, in which reference TRBV19 and TRBJ2-3 provide the parts outside the CDR3, is DGGITQSPKYLFRKEGQNVTLSCEQNLNHDAMYWYRQDPGQGLRLIYYSQIVNDFQKGDIAEGYSVSREKKESFPLTVTSAQKNPTAFYLCASSMISGGNTDTQYFGPGTRLTVL.

The chain recombines TRBV21-1 with TRBJ1-2; the table's D call, TRBD1, has no DNA check behind it. TRBV21-1 is classified as a pseudogene. This CDR3 region has 15 residues. This CDR3 reads CASSKEGGRTYGYTF. In DNA, the CDR3 is TGTGCCAGCAGCAAAGAAGGGGGCCGCACCTATGGCTACACCTTC.